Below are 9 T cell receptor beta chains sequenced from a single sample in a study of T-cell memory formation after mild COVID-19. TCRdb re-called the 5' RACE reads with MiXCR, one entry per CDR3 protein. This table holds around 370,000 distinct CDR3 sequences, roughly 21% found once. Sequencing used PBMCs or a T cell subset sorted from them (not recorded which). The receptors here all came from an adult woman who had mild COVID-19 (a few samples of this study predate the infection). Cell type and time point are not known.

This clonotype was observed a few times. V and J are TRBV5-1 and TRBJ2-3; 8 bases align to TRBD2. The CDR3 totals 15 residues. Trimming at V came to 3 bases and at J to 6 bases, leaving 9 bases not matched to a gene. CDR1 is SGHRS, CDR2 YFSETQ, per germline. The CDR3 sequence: CASSSGTSGKDTQYF. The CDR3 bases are TGCGCCAGCAGCTCAGGGACTAGTGGAAAGGATACGCAGTATTTT. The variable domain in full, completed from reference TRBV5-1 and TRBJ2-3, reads KAGVTQTPRYLIKTRGQQVTLSCSPISGHRSVSWYQQTPGQGLQFLFEYFSETQRNKGNFPGRFSGRQFSNSRSEMNVSTLELGDSALYLCASSSGTSGKDTQYFGPGTRLTVL.

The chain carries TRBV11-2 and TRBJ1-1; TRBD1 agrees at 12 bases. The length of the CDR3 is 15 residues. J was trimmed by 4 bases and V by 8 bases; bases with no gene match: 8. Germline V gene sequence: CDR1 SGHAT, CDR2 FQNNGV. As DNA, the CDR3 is TGTGCCAGCTCCGGGACAGGGGGCAGGGCCACTGAAGCTTTCTTT. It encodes CASSGTGGRATEAFF.

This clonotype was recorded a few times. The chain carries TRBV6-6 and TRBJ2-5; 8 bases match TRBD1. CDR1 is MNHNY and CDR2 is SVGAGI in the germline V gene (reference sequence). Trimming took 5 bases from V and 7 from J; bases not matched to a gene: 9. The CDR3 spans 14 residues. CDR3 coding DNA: TGTGCCAGCAGTAGCCAGACAGGGGTCGGGACCCAGTACTTC. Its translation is CASSSQTGVGTQYF.

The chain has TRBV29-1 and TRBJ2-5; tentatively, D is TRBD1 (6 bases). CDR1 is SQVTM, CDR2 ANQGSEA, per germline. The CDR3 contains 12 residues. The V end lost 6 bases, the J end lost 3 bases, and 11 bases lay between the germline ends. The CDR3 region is CSVVGQKETQYF. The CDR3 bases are TGCAGCGTAGTAGGACAGAAAGAGACCCAGTACTTC.

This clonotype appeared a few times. The CDR3 DNA reads TGCAGCGTTGAAGATGGTAAACAGATCTATGGCTACACCTTC. Translation: CSVEDGKQIYGYTF. The rearrangement links TRBV29-1 to TRBJ1-2; no reliable D call. The CDR3 contains 14 residues. V dropped 0 bases and J dropped 4 bases, with 12 bases sitting between them. Germline loops: CDR1 SQVTM, CDR2 ANQGSEA.

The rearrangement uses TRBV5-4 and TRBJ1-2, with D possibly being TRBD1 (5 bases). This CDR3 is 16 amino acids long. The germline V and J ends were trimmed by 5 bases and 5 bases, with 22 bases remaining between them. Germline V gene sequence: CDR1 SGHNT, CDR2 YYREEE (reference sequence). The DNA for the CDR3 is TGTGCCAGCAGAGGCCTTGGGGCAGGGCTTGGGTATGGCTACACCTTC. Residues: CASRGLGAGLGYGYTF.

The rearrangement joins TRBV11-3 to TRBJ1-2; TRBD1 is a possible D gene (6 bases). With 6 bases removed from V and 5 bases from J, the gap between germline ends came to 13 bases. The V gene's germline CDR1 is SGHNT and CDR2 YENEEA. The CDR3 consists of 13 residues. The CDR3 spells CASRLRTDYGYTF. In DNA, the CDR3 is TGTGCCAGCAGGCTCCGGACAGATTATGGCTACACCTTC.

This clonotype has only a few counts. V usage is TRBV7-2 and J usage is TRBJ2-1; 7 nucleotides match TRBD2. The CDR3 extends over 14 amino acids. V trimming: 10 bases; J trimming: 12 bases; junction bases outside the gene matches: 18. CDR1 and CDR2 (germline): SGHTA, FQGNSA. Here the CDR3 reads CAIPSGEGGPWQFF. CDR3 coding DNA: TGTGCCATTCCTTCTGGGGAGGGTGGGCCGTGGCAGTTCTTC.

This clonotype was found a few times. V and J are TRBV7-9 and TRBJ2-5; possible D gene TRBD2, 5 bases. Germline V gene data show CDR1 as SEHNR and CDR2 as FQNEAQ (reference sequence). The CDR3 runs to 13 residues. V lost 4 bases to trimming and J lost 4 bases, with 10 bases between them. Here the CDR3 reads CASSSGVVETQYF. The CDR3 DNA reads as TGTGCCAGCAGCTCCGGGGTAGTAGAGACCCAGTACTTC.